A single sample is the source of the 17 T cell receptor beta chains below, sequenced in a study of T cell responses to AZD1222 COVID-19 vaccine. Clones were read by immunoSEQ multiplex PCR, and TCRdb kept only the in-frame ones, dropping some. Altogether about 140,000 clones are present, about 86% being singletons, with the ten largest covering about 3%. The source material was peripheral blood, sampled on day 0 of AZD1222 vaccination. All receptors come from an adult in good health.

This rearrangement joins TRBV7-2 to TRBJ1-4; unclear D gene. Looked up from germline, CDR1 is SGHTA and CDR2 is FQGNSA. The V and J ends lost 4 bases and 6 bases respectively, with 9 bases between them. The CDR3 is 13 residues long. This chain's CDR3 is CASSWNSDEKLFF. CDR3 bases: TGTGCCAGCAGCTGGAACTCCGATGAAAAACTGTTTTTT. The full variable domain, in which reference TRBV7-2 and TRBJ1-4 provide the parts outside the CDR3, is GAGVSQSPSNKVTEKGKDVELRCDPISGHTALYWYRQSLGQGLEFLIYFQGNSAPDKSGLPSDRFSAERTGGSVSTLTIQRTQQEDSAVYLCASSWNSDEKLFFGSGTQLSVL.

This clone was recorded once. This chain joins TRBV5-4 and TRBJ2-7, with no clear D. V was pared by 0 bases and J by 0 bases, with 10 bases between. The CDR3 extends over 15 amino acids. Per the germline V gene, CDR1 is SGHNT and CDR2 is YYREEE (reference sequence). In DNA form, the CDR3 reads TGTGCCAGCAGCTTGGATTTGCTCAGCTCCTACGAGCAGTACTTC. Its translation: CASSLDLLSSYEQYF.

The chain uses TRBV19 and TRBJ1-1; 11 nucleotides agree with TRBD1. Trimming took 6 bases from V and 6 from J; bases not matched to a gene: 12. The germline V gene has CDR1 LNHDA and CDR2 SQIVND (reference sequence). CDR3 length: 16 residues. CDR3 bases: TGTGCCAGTAGCTTAAGGGGGGACAGGGGGTCCCCTGAAGCTTTCTTT. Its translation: CASSLRGDRGSPEAFF.

The CDR3 here is CSVDDKDRAYEQYF. In DNA form, the CDR3 reads TGCAGCGTTGATGATAAGGACAGGGCCTACGAGCAGTACTTC. The chain combines TRBV29-1 with TRBJ2-7, with 8 bases matching TRBD1. CDR1 and CDR2 (germline): SQVTM, ANQGSEA. The V and J ends lost 3 bases and 2 bases, in that order; junction bases with no gene match: 6. The CDR3 is made up of 14 amino acids.

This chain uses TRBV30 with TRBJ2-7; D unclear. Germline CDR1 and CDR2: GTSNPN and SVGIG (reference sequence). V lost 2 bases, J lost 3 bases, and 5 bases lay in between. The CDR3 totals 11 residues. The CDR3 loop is CAWSPSYEQYF. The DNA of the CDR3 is TGTGCCTGGAGTCCCAGCTACGAGCAGTACTTC.

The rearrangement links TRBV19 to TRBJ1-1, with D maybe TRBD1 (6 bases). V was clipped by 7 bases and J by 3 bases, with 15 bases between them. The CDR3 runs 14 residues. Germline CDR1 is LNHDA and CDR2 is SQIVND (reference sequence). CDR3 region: CASIHRVGDTEAFF. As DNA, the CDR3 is TGTGCCAGTATCCACAGGGTAGGCGACACTGAAGCTTTCTTT.

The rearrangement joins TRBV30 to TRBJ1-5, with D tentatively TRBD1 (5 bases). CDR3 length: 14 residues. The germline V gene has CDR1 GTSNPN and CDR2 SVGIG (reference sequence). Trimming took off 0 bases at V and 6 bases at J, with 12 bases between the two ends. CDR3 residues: CAWSVQGTSQPQHF. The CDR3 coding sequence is TGTGCCTGGAGTGTTCAGGGTACAAGTCAGCCCCAGCATTTT.

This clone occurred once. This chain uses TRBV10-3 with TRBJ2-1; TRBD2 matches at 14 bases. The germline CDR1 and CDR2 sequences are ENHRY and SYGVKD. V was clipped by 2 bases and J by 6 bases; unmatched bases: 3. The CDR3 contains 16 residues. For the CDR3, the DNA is TGTGCCATCAGTGAGGGACTAGCGGGAGGCCGCAATGAGCAGTTCTTC. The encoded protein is CAISEGLAGGRNEQFF.

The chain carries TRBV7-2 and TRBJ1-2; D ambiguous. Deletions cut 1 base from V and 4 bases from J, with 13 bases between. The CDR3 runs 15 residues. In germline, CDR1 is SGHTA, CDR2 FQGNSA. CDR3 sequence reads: CASSLDRRLGYGYTF. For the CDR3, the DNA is TGTGCCAGCAGCTTAGACAGACGCCTTGGCTATGGCTACACCTTC.

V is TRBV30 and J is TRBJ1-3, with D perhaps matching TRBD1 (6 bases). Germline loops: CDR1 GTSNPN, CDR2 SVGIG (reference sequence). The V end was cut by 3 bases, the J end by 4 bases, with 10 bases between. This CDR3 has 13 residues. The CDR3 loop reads CAWRYRAGNTIYF. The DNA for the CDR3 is TGTGCCTGGAGATACAGGGCAGGAAACACCATATATTTT.

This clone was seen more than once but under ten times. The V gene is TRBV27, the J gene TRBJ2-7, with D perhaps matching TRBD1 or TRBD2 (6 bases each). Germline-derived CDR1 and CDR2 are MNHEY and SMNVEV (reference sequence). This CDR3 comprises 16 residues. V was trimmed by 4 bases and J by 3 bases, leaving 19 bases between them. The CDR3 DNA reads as TGTGCCAGCAGTTGGGGGGCGCGACAGGCAAACTACGAGCAGTACTTC. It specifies CASSWGARQANYEQYF.

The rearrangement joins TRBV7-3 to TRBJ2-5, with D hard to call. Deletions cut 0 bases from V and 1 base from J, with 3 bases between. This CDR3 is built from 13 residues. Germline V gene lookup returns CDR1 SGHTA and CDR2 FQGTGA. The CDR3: CASSLTPQETQYF. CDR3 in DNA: TGTGCCAGCAGCTTAACACCCCAAGAGACCCAGTACTTC.

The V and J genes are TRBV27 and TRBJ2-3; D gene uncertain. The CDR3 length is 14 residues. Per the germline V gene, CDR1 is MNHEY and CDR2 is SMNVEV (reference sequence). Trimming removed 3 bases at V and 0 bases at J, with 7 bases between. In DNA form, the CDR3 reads TGTGCCAGCAGTTTCGGGCCGAGCACAGATACGCAGTATTTT. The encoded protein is CASSFGPSTDTQYF.

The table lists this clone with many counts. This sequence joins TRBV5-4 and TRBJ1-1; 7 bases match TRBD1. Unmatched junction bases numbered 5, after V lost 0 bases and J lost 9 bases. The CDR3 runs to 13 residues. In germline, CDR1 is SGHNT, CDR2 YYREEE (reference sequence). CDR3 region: CASSLGGTAKAFF. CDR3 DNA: TGTGCCAGCAGCTTGGGAGGGACAGCCAAAGCTTTCTTT. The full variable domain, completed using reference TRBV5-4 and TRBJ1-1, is ETGVTQSPTHLIKTRGQQVTLRCSSQSGHNTVSWYQQALGQGPQFIFQYYREEENGRGNFPPRFSGLQFPNYSSELNVNALELDDSALYLCASSLGGTAKAFFGQGTRLTVV.

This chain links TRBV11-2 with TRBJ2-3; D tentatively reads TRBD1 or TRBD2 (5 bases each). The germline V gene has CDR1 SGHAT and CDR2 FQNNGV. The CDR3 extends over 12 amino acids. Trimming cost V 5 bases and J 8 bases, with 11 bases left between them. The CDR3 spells CASSESGTTQYF. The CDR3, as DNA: TGTGCCAGCAGCGAATCCGGGACTACGCAGTATTTT.

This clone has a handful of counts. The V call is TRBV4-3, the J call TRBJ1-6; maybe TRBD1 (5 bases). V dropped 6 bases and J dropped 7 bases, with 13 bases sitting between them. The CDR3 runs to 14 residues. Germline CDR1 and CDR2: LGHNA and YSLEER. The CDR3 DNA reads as TGCGCCAGCAGTCACGTGGGGGGGAATTCACCCCTCCACTTT. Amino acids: CASSHVGGNSPLHF.

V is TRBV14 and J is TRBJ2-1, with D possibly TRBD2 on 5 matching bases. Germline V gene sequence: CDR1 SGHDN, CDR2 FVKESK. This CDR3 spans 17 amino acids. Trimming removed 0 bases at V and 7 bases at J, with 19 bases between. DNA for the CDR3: TGTGCCAGCAGCCAAGATTTCAGCGACCGGGGAAAAAATGAGCAGTTCTTC. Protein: CASSQDFSDRGKNEQFF.